This is a list of T cell receptor beta chains from one sample in a study of shared clonotypes between healthy human individuals. Produced via immunoSEQ multiplex PCR; TCRdb's table is partial and in-frame only. Here the sample spans about 2.5 million clones, 80% to 95% being singletons. The sequenced sample consisted of naive CD4+ T cells from PBMCs. The source is a man aged 18 to 29 in good health. Some clones in this sample may be carry-over from other donors' samples. CDR3s include the opening cysteine and the closing phenylalanine or tryptophan. The D gene is left open where the match is weak. Clone size is stated in some rows and not others, as once, few, many or a class when expanded.

D gene | clone size | J gene | V gene | CDR3 DNA | CDR3 protein
TRBD2 | - | TRBJ2-7 | TRBV18 | TGTGCCAGCTCAGGGCGGGAGGGCCAGAACGAGCAGTACTTC | CASSGREGQNEQYF
TRBD1 | once | TRBJ2-1 | TRBV6-5 | TGTGCCAGCAGTTACCACCGGGACAGGGGGGGCAATGAGCAGTTCTTC | CASSYHRDRGGNEQFF
- | - | TRBJ1-4 | TRBV6-7 | TGTGCCAGCAGAACCCCTGGGGAGGTCGAAGAAAAACTGTTTTTT | CASRTPGEVEEKLFF
TRBD1 | - | TRBJ2-2 | TRBV29-1 | TGCAGCGTGGGACAGGGGGCGCCGGGCACCGGGGAGCTGTTTTTT | CSVGQGAPGTGELFF
- | - | TRBJ2-7 | TRBV19 | TGTGCCAGTAAGGGCAGGGAGTCTAGCGAGCAGTACTTC | CASKGRESSEQYF
- | - | TRBJ2-4 | TRBV6-1 | TGTGCCAGCAGTGAAGTCAGGGTTTGGGGGGCCAAAAACATTCAGTACTTC | CASSEVRVWGAKNIQYF
TRBD1 | - | TRBJ2-1 | TRBV5-4 | TGTGCCAGCAGCCCCCCGGGACAGCATTACAATGAGCAGTTCTTC | CASSPPGQHYNEQFF
TRBD1 | - | TRBJ1-1 | TRBV19 | TGTGCCAGTACCGCAGGGGGCTTGGGTGCTTTCTTT | CASTAGGLGAFF
- | - | TRBJ2-5 | TRBV7-6 | TGTGCCAGCGGGTGGCCAGGGGTCTATACTCAGGAGACCCAGTACTTC | CASGWPGVYTQETQYF
TRBD2 | once | TRBJ2-7 | TRBV10-3 | TGTGCCATCAGTGAACCGGGACTAGAGTTTTTCCGGAGCTCCTACGAGCAGTACTTC | CAISEPGLEFFRSSYEQYF
- | - | TRBJ2-7 | TRBV18 | TGTGCCAGCGCGGACAGCCTATACTACGAGCAGTACTTC | CASADSLYYEQYF
TRBD1 | once | TRBJ1-3 | TRBV9 | TGTGCCAGCAGCGTAGACCAGGGGGACTCTGGAAACACCATATATTTT | CASSVDQGDSGNTIYF
- | - | TRBJ2-6 | TRBV19 | TGTGCCAGTAGTCTCGGGTTCTCTGGGGCCAACGTCCTGACTTTC | CASSLGFSGANVLTF
TRBD1 | - | TRBJ2-7 | TRBV10-3 | TGTGCCATCAGCTCGGACAGGTCGAGCTACGAGCAGTACTTC | CAISSDRSSYEQYF
- | - | TRBJ1-5 | TRBV5-1 | TGCGCCAGCAGCTTATTAGTGGGTCAGCCCCAGCATTTT | CASSLLVGQPQHF
- | few | TRBJ1-2 | TRBV29-1 | TGCAGCGTTGACGCCAGCTATGGCTACACCTTC | CSVDASYGYTF
TRBD2 | once | TRBJ2-5 | TRBV28 | TGTGCCAGCAGGAGACTAGCGGGAGGAGAGACCCAGTACTTC | CASRRLAGGETQYF
- | - | TRBJ2-2 | TRBV29-1 | TGCAGCGTTCGTAGAAGCCAGCCAAACACCGGGGAGCTGTTTTTT | CSVRRSQPNTGELFF
- | - | TRBJ2-1 | TRBV5-1 | TGCGCCAGCAGCCCCGCCGCGGGAACCTCCTACAATGAGCAGTTCTTC | CASSPAAGTSYNEQFF
TRBD1 | - | TRBJ2-7 | TRBV7-6 | TGTGCCAGCAGCCGGACAGGTCTTAGCTACGAGCAGTACTTC | CASSRTGLSYEQYF
- | - | TRBJ1-3 | TRBV18 | TGTGCCAGCTCACCGGGGCTACAGGGAACTGGAAACACCATATATTTT | CASSPGLQGTGNTIYF
- | - | TRBJ2-1 | TRBV7-3 | TGTGCCAGCAGCTTAACCAGGACAGCAAGCAATGAGCAGTTCTTC | CASSLTRTASNEQFF
- | - | TRBJ2-3 | TRBV6-5 | TGTGCCAGCAGTCGGGGGCAAGCGCCGGGGGATACGCAGTATTTT | CASSRGQAPGDTQYF
TRBD1 | - | TRBJ1-6 | TRBV30 | TGTGCCTGGAGTGCCTCGGACAGGGGTAACTCACCCCTCCACTTT | CAWSASDRGNSPLHF
TRBD2 | - | TRBJ2-7 | TRBV5-1 | TGCGCCAGCAGCTTGGACCGGGGGGGCGAGCAGTACTTC | CASSLDRGGEQYF
- | - | TRBJ1-1 | TRBV5-1 | TGCGCCAGCAGCTTGTTGCCGGGGGCTGAAGCTTTCTTT | CASSLLPGAEAFF
TRBD2 | - | TRBJ2-7 | TRBV4-2 | TGTGCCAGCAGCCAAGAGAAGGCGGGAGAGTACGAGCAGTACTTC | CASSQEKAGEYEQYF
TRBD2 | - | TRBJ2-7 | TRBV15 | TGTGCCACCAGACTAGCGGGAGTAAACGAGCAGTACTTC | CATRLAGVNEQYF
- | - | TRBJ2-2 | TRBV5-4 | TGTGCCAGCAGCGGGACCGGGAGTTACACCGGGGAGCTGTTTTTT | CASSGTGSYTGELFF
- | - | TRBJ1-1 | TRBV29-1 | TGCAGCGTTGATTTAATAGTAGGGGTAGCTTTCTTT | CSVDLIVGVAFF
- | - | TRBJ1-4 | TRBV2 | TGTGCCAGCAGTGACAGCTCAACTAATGAAAAACTGTTTTTT | CASSDSSTNEKLFF
- | - | TRBJ2-1 | TRBV5-1 | TGCGCCAGCAGCTTGATACCAGGGGACAATGAGCAGTTCTTC | CASSLIPGDNEQFF
TRBD1 | - | TRBJ2-3 | TRBV11-1 | TGTGCCAGCAGTCCGGACAGGGGCGCAGATACGCAGTATTTT | CASSPDRGADTQYF
- | - | TRBJ2-7 | TRBV4-2 | TGTGCCAGCAGCCAAACAGGCGGGTTCGAGCAGTACTTC | CASSQTGGFEQYF
TRBD2 | - | TRBJ2-6 | TRBV28 | TGTGCCAGCAGTTTAGGGGGGGACTCTGGGGCCAACGTCCTGACTTTC | CASSLGGDSGANVLTF
- | once | TRBJ2-7 | TRBV6-1 | TGTGCCAGCAGACTACAGGTTAACTCCTACGAGCAGTACTTC | CASRLQVNSYEQYF
- | - | TRBJ1-4 | TRBV15 | TGTGCCACCAGCAGAGAGGGGGGTCCTAATGAAAAACTGTTTTTT | CATSREGGPNEKLFF
- | - | TRBJ1-5 | TRBV6-1 | TGTGCCAGCAGTGAAGCGCGCAGTTTTAATCAGCCCCAGCATTTT | CASSEARSFNQPQHF
- | - | TRBJ1-1 | TRBV7-2 | TGTGCCAGCAGCTTAGGTTCAGGGATGAACACTGAAGCTTTCTTT | CASSLGSGMNTEAFF
- | - | TRBJ2-7 | TRBV7-9 | TGTGCCAGCAGACAAGAGTCCTACGAGCAGTACTTC | CASRQESYEQYF
TRBD1 | - | TRBJ1-1 | TRBV27 | TGTGCCAGCAGTTTGTCCGGACAGGGTAGGAAACGGACTGAAGCTTTCTTT | CASSLSGQGRKRTEAFF
- | - | TRBJ1-1 | TRBV28 | TGTGCCAGCAGTCTATCCGGGGGGCGATTGACTGAAGCTTTCTTT | CASSLSGGRLTEAFF
TRBD1 | - | TRBJ2-7 | TRBV11-3 | TGTGCCAGCAGCTCGGGGGTCGGGACAGGGGACGAGCAGTACTTC | CASSSGVGTGDEQYF
TRBD1 | once | TRBJ1-2 | TRBV18 | TGTGCCAGCTCACTCGCCCCGGGACAGGGTAAGGATGGCTACACCTTC | CASSLAPGQGKDGYTF
- | once | TRBJ2-2 | TRBV4-1 | TGCGCCAGCAGCCAATTCTCGGCGGATAACACCGGGGAGCTGTTTTTT | CASSQFSADNTGELFF
- | - | TRBJ1-4 | TRBV7-9 | TGTGCCAGCAGCCCCGGGACAAAAGGTGAAAAACTGTTTTTT | CASSPGTKGEKLFF
TRBD2 | - | TRBJ2-3 | TRBV5-4 | TGTGCCAGCAGCGGTCTGCTAGCGGGAGGAACAGATACGCAGTATTTT | CASSGLLAGGTDTQYF
TRBD1 | - | TRBJ1-4 | TRBV10-2 | TGCGCCAGCAGCCGGACAGGGGGGGATGAAAAACTGTTTTTT | CASSRTGGDEKLFF
- | - | TRBJ2-3 | TRBV19 | TGTGCCAGTAACTCCTTACGGCTCACAGATACGCAGTATTTT | CASNSLRLTDTQYF
- | - | TRBJ2-7 | TRBV9 | TGTGCCAGGGGGCACGAGCAGTACTTC | CARGHEQYF
- | - | TRBJ2-3 | TRBV5-1 | TGCGCCAGCAGCTGGAGCGTGGCCACAGATACGCAGTATTTT | CASSWSVATDTQYF
- | - | TRBJ2-6 | TRBV5-1 | TGCGCCAGCAGCCTGGGGCCCTCTGGGGCCAACGTCCTGACTTTC | CASSLGPSGANVLTF
TRBD2 | - | TRBJ2-5 | TRBV7-9 | TGTGCCAGCAGCCACACAGCGGGGCAGGCCAAGGGGGAGACCCAGTACTTC | CASSHTAGQAKGETQYF
TRBD1 | - | TRBJ1-2 | TRBV5-6 | TGTGCCAGCAGCTTGGAGGGGGCGGGCCCGAATCACTATGGCTACACCTTC | CASSLEGAGPNHYGYTF
- | - | TRBJ2-7 | TRBV6-6 | TGTGCCAGCAGGGACGGTCCAGAGGTAACCTACGAGCAGTACTTC | CASRDGPEVTYEQYF
- | few | TRBJ1-2 | TRBV10-3 | TGTGCCATCAGTGAGGGCCAGGGATATGGCTACACCTTC | CAISEGQGYGYTF
TRBD1 | - | TRBJ1-2 | TRBV28 | TGTGCCAGCAGTTTGGTTGGGGGACAGGGGGCTGGCTACACCTTC | CASSLVGGQGAGYTF
- | - | TRBJ2-3 | TRBV27 | TGTGCCAGCAGTTCGAAACAGTACTGGGACTCTAGCACAGATACGCAGTATTTT | CASSSKQYWDSSTDTQYF
- | - | TRBJ1-1 | TRBV7-2 | TGTGCCAGCAGCCAAACAGGGACCACTGAAGCTTTCTTT | CASSQTGTTEAFF